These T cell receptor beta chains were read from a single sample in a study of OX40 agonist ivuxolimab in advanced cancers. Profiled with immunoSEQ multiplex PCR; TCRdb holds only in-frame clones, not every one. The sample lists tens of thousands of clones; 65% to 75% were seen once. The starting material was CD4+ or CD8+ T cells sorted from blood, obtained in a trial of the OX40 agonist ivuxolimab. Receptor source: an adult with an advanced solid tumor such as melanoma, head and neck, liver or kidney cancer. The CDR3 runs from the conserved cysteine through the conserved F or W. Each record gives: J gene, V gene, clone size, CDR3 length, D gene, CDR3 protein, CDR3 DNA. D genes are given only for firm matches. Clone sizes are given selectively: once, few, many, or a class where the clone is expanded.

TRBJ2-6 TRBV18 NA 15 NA CASSPTGSGANVLTF TGTGCCAGCTCACCTACAGGGTCGGGGGCCAACGTCCTGACTTTC
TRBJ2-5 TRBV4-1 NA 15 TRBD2 CASSHGLAGRETQYF TGCGCCAGCAGCCACGGACTAGCGGGGAGGGAGACCCAGTACTTC
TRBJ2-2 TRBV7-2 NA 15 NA CASSPRWGDTGELFF TGTGCCAGCAGCCCCCGCTGGGGCGACACCGGGGAGCTGTTTTTT
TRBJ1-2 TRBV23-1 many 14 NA CASSITGTNYGYTF TGCGCCAGCAGTATCACCGGGACAAACTATGGCTACACCTTC
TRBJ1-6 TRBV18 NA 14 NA CASSASVGNSPLHF TGTGCCAGCTCGGCCAGTGTAGGAAATTCACCCCTCCACTTT
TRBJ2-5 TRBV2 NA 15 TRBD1 CASHALGQGGQTQYF TGTGCCAGTCACGCTCTGGGACAGGGAGGACAGACCCAGTACTTC
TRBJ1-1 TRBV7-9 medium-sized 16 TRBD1 CASSLDSSQGATEAFF TGTGCCAGCAGCTTAGATTCCTCACAGGGGGCGACTGAAGCTTTCTTT
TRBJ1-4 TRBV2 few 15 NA CASSEFGGTNEKLFF TGTGCCAGCAGTGAATTTGGGGGAACTAATGAAAAACTGTTTTTT
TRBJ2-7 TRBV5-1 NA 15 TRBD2 CASSSPGTSVFEQYF TGCGCCAGCAGCTCGCCTGGGACTAGCGTCTTCGAGCAGTACTTC
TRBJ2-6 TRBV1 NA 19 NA CTSSQDMTGKHSGANVLTF TGCACCAGCAGCCAAGATATGACGGGGAAACACTCTGGGGCCAACGTCCTGACTTTC
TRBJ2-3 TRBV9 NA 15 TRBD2 CASSPEWGGTDTQYF TGTGCCAGCAGCCCTGAGTGGGGGGGGACAGATACGCAGTATTTT
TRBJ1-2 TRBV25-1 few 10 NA CATERVGYTF TGTGCCACCGAAAGAGTTGGCTACACCTTC
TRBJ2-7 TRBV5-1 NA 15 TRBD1 CASSLESQGAYEQYF TGCGCCAGCAGCTTGGAATCCCAGGGGGCCTACGAGCAGTACTTC
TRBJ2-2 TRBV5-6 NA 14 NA CASSLPDRTGELFF TGTGCCAGCAGCTTACCTGACAGGACCGGGGAGCTGTTTTTT
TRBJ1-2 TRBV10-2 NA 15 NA CASSSIIERNYGYTF TGCGCCAGCAGTAGCATTATCGAGCGGAACTATGGCTACACCTTC
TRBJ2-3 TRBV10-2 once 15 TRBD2 CASSEVYAGGATQYF TGCGCCAGCAGTGAAGTCTACGCGGGAGGGGCTACGCAGTATTTT
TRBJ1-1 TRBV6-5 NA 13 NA CASSLMKNTEAFF TGTGCCAGCAGTTTGATGAAGAACACTGAAGCTTTCTTT
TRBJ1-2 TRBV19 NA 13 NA CASSKVDANGYTF TGTGCCAGTAGTAAGGTCGATGCAAATGGCTACACCTTC
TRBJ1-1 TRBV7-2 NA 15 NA CASRPFVFEDTEAFF TGTGCCAGCAGACCATTCGTTTTTGAGGACACTGAAGCTTTCTTT
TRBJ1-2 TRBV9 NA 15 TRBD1 CASSVTGGPNYGYTF TGTGCCAGCAGCGTAACAGGGGGTCCTAACTATGGCTACACCTTC
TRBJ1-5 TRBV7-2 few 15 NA CASSLVSGGNQPQHF TGTGCCAGCAGCTTAGTTTCCGGAGGCAATCAGCCCCAGCATTTT
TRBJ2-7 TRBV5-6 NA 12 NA CASSPRGYEQYF TGTGCCAGCAGCCCGCGGGGATACGAGCAGTACTTC
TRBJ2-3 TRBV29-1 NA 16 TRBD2 CSVEGLAGGSTDTQYF TGCAGCGTTGAAGGTCTAGCGGGGGGGAGCACAGATACGCAGTATTTT
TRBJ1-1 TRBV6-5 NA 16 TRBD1 CASSYSARHRQGVAFF TGTGCCAGCAGTTACTCCGCCCGACACAGACAGGGGGTAGCTTTCTTT
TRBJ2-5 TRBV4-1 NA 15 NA CASSPAADRKETQYF TGCGCCAGCAGCCCGGCTGCGGACCGAAAAGAGACCCAGTACTTC
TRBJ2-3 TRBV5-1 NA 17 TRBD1 CASSLAPGQGYPDTQYF TGCGCCAGCAGCTTGGCCCCCGGACAGGGTTATCCCGATACGCAGTATTTT
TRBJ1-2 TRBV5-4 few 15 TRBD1 CASSLEPTGSYGYTF TGTGCCAGCAGCTTGGAACCGACAGGGTCCTATGGCTACACCTTC
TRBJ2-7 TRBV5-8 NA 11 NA CASRRTYEQYF TGTGCCAGCAGAAGGACTTACGAGCAGTACTTC
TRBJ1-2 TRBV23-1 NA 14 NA CASPARGVPYGYTF TGCGCCAGCCCGGCCCGAGGGGTCCCATATGGCTACACCTTC